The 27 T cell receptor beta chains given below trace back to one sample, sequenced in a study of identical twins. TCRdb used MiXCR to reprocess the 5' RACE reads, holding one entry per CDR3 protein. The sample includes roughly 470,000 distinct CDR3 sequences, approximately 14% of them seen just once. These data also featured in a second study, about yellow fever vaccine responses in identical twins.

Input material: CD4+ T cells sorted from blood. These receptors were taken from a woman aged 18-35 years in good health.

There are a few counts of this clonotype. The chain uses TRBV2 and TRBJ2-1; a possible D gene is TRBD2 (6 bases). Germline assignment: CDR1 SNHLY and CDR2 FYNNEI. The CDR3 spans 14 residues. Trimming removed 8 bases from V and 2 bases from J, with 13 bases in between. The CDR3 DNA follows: TGTGCCAGCGTAAAGGGCGGGGCCTACAATGAGCAGTTCTTC. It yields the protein CASVKGGAYNEQFF.

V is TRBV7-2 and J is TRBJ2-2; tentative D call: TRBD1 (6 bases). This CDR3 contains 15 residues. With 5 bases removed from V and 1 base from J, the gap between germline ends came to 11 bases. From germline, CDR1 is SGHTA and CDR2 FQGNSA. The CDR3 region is CASSQGFKNTGELFF. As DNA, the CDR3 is TGTGCCAGCAGCCAGGGGTTTAAGAACACCGGGGAGCTGTTTTTT.

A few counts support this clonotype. DNA of the CDR3: TGTGCCACCAGCAGAGGTAACCCAGGGGGCACGCAGGAGACCCAGTACTTC. As protein: CATSRGNPGGTQETQYF. V gene TRBV15 combines with J gene TRBJ2-5; 8 bases line up with TRBD1. The J segment lost 5 bases and the V segment lost 1 base, leaving 12 bases of the junction unmatched. CDR1 and CDR2 (germline): LNHNV, YYDKDF (reference sequence). The CDR3 is 17 amino acids.

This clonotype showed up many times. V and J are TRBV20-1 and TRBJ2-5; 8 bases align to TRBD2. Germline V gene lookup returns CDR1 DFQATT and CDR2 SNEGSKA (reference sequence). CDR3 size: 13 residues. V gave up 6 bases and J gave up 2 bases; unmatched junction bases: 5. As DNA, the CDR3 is TGCAGTGCCACACTAGCGGTTCAAGAGACCCAGTACTTC. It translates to CSATLAVQETQYF.

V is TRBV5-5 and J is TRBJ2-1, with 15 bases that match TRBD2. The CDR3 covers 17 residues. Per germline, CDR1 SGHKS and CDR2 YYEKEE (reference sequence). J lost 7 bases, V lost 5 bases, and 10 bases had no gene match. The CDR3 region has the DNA TGTGCCAGCAGTCTCGGGACTAGCGGGGGGCTGGGGAATGAGCAGTTCTTC. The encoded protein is CASSLGTSGGLGNEQFF.

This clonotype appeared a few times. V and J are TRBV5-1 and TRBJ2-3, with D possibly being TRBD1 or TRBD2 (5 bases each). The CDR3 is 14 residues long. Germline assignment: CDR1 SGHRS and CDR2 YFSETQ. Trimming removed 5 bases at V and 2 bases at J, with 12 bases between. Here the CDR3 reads CASSPGPITDTQYF. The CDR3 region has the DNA TGCGCCAGCAGTCCGGGACCGATCACAGATACGCAGTATTTT.

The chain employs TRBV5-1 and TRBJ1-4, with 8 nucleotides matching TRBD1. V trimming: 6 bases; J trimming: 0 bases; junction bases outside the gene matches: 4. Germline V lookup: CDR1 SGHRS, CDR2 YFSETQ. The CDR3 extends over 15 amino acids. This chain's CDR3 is CASKTGVTTNEKLFF. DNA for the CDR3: TGCGCCAGCAAGACAGGGGTAACAACTAATGAAAAACTGTTTTTT.

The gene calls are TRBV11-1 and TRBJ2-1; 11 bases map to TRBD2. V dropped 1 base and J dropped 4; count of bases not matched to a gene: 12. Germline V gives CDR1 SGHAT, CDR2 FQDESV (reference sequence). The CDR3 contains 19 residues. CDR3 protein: CASSLELAGGDILYNEQFF. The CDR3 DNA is TGTGCCAGCAGCTTAGAGCTAGCGGGGGGCGACATCTTATACAATGAGCAGTTCTTC.

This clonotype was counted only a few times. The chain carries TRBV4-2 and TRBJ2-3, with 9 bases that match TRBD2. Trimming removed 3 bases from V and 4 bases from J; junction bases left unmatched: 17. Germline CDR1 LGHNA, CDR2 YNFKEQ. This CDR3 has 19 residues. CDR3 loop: CASSQDVTWALAGADTQYF. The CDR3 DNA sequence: TGTGCCAGCAGCCAGGACGTTACGTGGGCCTTAGCGGGGGCAGATACGCAGTATTTT.

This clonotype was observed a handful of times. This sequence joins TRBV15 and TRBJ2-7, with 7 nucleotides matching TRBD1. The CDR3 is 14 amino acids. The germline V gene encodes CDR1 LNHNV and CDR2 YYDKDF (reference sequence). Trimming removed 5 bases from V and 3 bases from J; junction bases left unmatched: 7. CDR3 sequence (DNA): TGTGCCACCAGCTCCAACAGACAGGGCTACGAGCAGTACTTC. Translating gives CATSSNRQGYEQYF.

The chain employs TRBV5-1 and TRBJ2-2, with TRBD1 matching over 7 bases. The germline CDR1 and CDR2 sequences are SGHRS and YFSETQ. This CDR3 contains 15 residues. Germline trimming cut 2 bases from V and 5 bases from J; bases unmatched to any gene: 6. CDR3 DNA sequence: TGCGCCAGCAGCTTCAACAGGGGAACGACCGGGGAGCTGTTTTTT. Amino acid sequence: CASSFNRGTTGELFF.

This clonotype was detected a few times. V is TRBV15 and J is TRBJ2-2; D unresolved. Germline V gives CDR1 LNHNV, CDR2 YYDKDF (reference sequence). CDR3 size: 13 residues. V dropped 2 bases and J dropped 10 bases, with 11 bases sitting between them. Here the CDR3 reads CATSRPSGAELFF. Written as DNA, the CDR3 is TGTGCCACCAGCAGACCATCAGGTGCGGAGCTGTTTTTT.

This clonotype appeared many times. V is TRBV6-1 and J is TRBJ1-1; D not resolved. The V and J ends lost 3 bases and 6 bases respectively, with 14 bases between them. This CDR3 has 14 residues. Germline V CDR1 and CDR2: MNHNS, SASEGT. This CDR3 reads CASSDGVPPAEAFF. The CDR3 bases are TGTGCCAGCAGTGACGGCGTCCCCCCAGCTGAAGCTTTCTTT.

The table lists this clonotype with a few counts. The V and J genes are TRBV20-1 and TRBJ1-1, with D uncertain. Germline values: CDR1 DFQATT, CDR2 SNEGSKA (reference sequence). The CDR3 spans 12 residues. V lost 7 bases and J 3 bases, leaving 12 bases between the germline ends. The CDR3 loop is CSEGFDDTEAFF. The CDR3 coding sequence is TGCAGTGAAGGGTTTGACGACACTGAAGCTTTCTTT.

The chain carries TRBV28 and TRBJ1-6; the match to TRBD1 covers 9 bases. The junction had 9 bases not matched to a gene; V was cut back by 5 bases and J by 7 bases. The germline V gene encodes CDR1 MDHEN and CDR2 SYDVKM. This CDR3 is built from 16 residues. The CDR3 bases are TGTGCCAGCAGTCTTCCCGGGACAGGGCTCAATTCACCCCTCCACTTT. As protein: CASSLPGTGLNSPLHF.

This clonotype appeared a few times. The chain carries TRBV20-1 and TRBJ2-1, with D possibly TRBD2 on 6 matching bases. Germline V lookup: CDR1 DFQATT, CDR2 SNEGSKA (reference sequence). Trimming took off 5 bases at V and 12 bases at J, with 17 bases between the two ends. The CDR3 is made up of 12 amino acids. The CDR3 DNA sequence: TGCAGTGCTGTAGGGACGGGGGTTGGGCAGTTCTTC. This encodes CSAVGTGVGQFF.

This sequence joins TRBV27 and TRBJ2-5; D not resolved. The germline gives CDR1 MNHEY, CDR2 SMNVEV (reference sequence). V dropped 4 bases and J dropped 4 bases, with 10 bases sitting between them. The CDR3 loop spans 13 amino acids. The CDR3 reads CASSSLRPETQYF. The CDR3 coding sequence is TGTGCCAGCAGTTCACTGCGCCCAGAGACCCAGTACTTC.

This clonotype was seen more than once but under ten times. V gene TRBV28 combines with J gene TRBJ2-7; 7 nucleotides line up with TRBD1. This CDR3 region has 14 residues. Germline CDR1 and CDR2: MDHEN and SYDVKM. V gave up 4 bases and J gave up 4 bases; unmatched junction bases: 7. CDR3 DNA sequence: TGTGCCAGCAGTTCGCCGGGACAGCCATACGAGCAGTACTTC. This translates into CASSSPGQPYEQYF. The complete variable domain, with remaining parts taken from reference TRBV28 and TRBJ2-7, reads DVKVTQSSRYLVKRTGEKVFLECVQDMDHENMFWYRQDPGLGLRLIYFSYDVKMKEKGDIPEGYSVSREKKERFSLILESASTNQTSMYLCASSSPGQPYEQYFGPGTRLTVT.

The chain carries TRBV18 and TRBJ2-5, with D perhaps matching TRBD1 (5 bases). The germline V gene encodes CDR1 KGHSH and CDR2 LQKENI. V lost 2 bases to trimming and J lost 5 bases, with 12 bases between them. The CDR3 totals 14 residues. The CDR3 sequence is CASSPSSGSETQYF. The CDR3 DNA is TGTGCCAGCTCACCATCCTCAGGGTCGGAGACCCAGTACTTC.

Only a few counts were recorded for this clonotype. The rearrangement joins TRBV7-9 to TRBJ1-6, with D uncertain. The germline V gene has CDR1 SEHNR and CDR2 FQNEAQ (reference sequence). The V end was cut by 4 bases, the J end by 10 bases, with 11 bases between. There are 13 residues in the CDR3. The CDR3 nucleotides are TGTGCCAGCAGCTCCGACGGGTTCTCACCCCTCCACTTT. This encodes CASSSDGFSPLHF.

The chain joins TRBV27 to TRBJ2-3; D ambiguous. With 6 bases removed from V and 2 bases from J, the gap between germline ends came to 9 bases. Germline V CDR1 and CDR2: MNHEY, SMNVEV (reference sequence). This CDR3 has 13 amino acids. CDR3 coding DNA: TGTGCCAGCAGGTTTGTCTCCACAGATACGCAGTATTTT. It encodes CASRFVSTDTQYF.

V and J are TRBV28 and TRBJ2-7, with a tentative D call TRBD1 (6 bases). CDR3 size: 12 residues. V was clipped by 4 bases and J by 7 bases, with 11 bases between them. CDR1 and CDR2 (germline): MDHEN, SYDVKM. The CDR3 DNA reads TGTGCCAGCAGTTCACAGGGTGAGGAGCAGTACTTC. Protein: CASSSQGEEQYF.

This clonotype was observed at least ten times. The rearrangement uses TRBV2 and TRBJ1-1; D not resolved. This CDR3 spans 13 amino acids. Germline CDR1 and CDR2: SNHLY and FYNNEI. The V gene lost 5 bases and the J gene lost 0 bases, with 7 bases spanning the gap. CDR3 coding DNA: TGTGCCAGCAGTCAACTGATGAACACTGAAGCTTTCTTT. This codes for CASSQLMNTEAFF.

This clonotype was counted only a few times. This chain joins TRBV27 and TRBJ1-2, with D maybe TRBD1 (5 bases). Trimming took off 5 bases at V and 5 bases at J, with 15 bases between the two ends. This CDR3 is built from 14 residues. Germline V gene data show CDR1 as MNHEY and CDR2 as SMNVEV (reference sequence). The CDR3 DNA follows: TGTGCCAGCAGTCAAGTGCCAGGGTCATATGGCTACACCTTC. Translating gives CASSQVPGSYGYTF.

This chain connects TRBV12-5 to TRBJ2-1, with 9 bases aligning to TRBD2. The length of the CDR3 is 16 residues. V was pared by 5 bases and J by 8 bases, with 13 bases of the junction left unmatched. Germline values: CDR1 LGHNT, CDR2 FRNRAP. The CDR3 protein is CASGPGPGLAAYEQFF. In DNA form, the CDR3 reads TGTGCTAGTGGTCCCGGACCGGGACTAGCTGCATATGAGCAGTTCTTC. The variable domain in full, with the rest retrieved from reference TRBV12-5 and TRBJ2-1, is DARVTQTPRHKVTEMGQEVTMRCQPILGHNTVFWYRQTMMQGLELLAYFRNRAPLDDSGMPKDRFSAEMPDATLATLKIQPSEPRDSAVYFCASGPGPGLAAYEQFFGPGTRLTVL.

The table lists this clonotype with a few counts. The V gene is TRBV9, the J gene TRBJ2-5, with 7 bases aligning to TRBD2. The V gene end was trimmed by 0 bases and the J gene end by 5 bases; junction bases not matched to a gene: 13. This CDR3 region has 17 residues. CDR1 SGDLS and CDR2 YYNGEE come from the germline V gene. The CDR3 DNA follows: TGTGCCAGCAGCGTAGATCCAGCGGGGAGGGTTGGGGAGACCCAGTACTTC. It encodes CASSVDPAGRVGETQYF.

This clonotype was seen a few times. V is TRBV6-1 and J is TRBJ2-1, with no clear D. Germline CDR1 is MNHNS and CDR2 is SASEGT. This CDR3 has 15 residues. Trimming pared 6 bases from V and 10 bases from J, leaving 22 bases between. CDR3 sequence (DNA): TGTGCCAGCAGCGGACCCGGGCTAGGCCCGCCCGAGCAGTTCTTC. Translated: CASSGPGLGPPEQFF.